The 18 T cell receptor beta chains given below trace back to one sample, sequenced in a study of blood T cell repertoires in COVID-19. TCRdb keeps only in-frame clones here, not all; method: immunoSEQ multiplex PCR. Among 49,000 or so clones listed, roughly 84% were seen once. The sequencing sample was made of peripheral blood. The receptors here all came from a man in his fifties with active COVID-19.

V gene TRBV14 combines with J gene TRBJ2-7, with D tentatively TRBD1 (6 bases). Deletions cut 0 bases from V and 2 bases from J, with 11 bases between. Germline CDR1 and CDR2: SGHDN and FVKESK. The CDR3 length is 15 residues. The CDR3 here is CASSQDLDRTYEQYF. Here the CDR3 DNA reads TGTGCCAGCAGCCAAGATCTGGACAGAACCTACGAGCAGTACTTC.

The CDR3 reads CSVGQGKADTQYF. CDR3 coding DNA: TGCAGCGTCGGACAGGGGAAGGCAGATACGCAGTATTTT. The chain links TRBV29-1 to TRBJ2-3, with 9 bases aligning to TRBD1. This CDR3 spans 13 amino acids. J lost 4 bases, V lost 6 bases, and 5 bases had no gene match. CDR1 is SQVTM, CDR2 ANQGSEA, per germline.

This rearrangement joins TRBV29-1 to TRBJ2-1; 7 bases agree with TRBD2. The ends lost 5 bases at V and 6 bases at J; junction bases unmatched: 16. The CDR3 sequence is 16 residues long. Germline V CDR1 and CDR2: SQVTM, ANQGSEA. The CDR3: CSVLTDLQTSLNEQFF. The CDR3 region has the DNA TGCAGCGTTCTAACTGACCTCCAGACTAGCCTCAATGAGCAGTTCTTC.

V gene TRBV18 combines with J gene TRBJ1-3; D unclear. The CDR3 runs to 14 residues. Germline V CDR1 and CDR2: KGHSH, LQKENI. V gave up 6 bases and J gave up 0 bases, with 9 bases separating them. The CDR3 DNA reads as TGTGCCAGCTCGCCCCAGTCCTCTGGAAACACCATATATTTT. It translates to CASSPQSSGNTIYF.

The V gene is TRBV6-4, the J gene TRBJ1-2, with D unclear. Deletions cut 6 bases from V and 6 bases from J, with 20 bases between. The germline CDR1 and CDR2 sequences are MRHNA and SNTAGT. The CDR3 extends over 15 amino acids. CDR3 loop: CASSPMVRAGHGYTF. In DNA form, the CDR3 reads TGTGCCAGCAGCCCCATGGTTCGGGCGGGTCATGGCTACACCTTC.

The CDR3, as DNA: TGTGCCAGCAGTGAATCGGGCAGGGGTTACGAGCAGTACTTC. Amino acid sequence: CASSESGRGYEQYF. V and J are TRBV25-1 and TRBJ2-7; a possible D gene is TRBD1 (6 bases). Trimming left V 1 base short and J 4 bases short, with 11 bases between. CDR1 is MGHDK, CDR2 SYGVNS, per germline. The length of the CDR3 is 14 residues.

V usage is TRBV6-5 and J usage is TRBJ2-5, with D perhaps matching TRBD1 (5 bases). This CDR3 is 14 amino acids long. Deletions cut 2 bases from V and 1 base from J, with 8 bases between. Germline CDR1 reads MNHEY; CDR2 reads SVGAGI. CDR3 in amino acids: CASSYRQGQETQYF. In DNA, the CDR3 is TGTGCCAGCAGTTACAGGCAGGGCCAAGAGACCCAGTACTTC.

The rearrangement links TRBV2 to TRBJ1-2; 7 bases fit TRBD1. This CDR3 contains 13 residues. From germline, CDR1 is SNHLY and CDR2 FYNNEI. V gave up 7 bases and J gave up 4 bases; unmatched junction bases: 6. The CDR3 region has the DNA TGTGCCAGCATCGGGGACAGAGGCTATGGCTACACCTTC. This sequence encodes CASIGDRGYGYTF.

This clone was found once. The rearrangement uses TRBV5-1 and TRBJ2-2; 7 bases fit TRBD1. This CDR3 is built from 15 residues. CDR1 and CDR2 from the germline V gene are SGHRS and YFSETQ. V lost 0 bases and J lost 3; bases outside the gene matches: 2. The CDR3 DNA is TGCGCCAGCAGCTTGGGACAGGGTGACACCGGGGAGCTGTTTTTT. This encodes CASSLGQGDTGELFF.

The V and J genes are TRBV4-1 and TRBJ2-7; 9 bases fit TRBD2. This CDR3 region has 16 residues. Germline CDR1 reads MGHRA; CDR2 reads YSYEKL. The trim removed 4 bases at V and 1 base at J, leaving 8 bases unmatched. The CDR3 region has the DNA TGCGCCAGCAGCCCCCTGGCGGGAGGGCCGTCCTACGAGCAGTACTTC. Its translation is CASSPLAGGPSYEQYF.

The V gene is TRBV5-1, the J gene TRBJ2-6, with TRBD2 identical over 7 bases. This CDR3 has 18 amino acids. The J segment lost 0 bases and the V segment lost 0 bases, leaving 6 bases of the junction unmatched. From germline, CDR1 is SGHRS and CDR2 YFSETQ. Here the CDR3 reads CASSLVGSGGSGANVLTF. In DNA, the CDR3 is TGCGCCAGCAGCTTGGTAGGCTCGGGGGGCTCTGGGGCCAACGTCCTGACTTTC.

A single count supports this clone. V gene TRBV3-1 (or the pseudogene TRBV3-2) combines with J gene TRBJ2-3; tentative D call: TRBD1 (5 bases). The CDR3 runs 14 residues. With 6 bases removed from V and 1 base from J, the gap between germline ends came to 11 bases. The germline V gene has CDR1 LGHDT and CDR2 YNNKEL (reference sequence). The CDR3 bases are TGTGCCAGCAGAAGGGGTGTGGGCACAGATACGCAGTATTTT. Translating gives CASRRGVGTDTQYF.

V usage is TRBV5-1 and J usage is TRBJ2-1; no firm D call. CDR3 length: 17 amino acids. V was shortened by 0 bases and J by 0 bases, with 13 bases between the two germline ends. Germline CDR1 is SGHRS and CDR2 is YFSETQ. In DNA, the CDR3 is TGCGCCAGCAGCTTGGGCCCGATGAAGAGCTCCTACAATGAGCAGTTCTTC. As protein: CASSLGPMKSSYNEQFF.

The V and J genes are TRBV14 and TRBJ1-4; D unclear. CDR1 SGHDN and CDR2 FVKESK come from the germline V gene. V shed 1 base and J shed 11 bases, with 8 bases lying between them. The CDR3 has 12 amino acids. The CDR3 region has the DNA TGTGCCAGCAGCCAAGTTGAGGCTAAACTGTTTTTT. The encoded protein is CASSQVEAKLFF.

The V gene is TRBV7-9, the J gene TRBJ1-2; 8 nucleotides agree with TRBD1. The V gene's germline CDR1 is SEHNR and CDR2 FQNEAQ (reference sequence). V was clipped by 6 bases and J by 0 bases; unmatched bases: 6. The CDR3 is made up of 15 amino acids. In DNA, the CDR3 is TGTGCCAGCAGGCGGACAGGGAAAGCTAACTATGGCTACACCTTC. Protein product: CASRRTGKANYGYTF.

The CDR3 reads CASSQRPRRETQYF. As DNA, the CDR3 is TGTGCCAGCAGCCAGAGACCCCGGCGGGAGACCCAGTACTTC. This chain uses TRBV6-5 with TRBJ2-5; D remains ambiguous. The germline CDR1 and CDR2 sequences are MNHEY and SVGAGI. V was cut by 6 bases and J by 5 bases, with 16 bases left in between. CDR3 length equals 14 residues.

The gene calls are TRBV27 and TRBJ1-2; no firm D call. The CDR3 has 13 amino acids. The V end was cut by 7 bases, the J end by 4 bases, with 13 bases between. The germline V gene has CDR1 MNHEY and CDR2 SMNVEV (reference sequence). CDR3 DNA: TGTGCCAGCACCCCCCGAAGAGGCTATGGCTACACCTTC. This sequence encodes CASTPRRGYGYTF.

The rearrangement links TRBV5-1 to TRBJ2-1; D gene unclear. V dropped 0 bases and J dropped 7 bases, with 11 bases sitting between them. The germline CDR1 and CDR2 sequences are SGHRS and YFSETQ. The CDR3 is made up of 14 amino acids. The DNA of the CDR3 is TGCGCCAGCAGCTTGGGGAGCTGGTTGAATGAGCAGTTCTTC. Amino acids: CASSLGSWLNEQFF.